This T cell receptor (beta chain) was documented in a study of T cells in tuberculosis. This clone came up a few times. TCRdb's table, derived via immunoSEQ multiplex PCR, lists solely in-frame clones and lacks some. The repertoire holds some 41,000 clones, 90% to 95% seen once, with 12% in the top ten. The clonotype originates from a donor between 10 and 29 years old with latent tuberculosis or without tuberculosis infection. Some clones in this sample may be carry-over from other donors' samples. The specimen sequenced was PBMCs.

This CDR3 is CASSLVQASYEQYF. As DNA, the CDR3 is TGTGCCAGCAGCTTGGTCCAGGCCTCCTACGAGCAGTACTTC. The J gene is TRBJ2-7, the V gene TRBV5-5; unclear D gene. Trimming left V 0 bases short and J 0 bases short, with 7 bases between. The CDR3 length is 14 residues. CDR1 is SGHKS and CDR2 is YYEKEE in the germline V gene (reference sequence).